This T cell receptor (beta chain) was identified in a study of read filtering for tumor transcriptome and immune sequencing. Study as a whole: Fewer than 10 patients were R-ISS I, approximately 15 were R-ISS II, 7 were R-ISS III. Overall study results and limits: Roughly 80% of IR-seq clonotypes had a single read, yet these held about 3.5% of reads.

The V gene lost 7 bases and the J gene lost 9 bases, with 30 bases spanning the gap. The germline V gene has CDR1 LNHDA and CDR2 SQIVND (reference sequence). This CDR3 region has 18 residues. The library was built from about 400 ng RNA with molecular barcoded adaptors for alpha/delta and beta/gamma chains. TCRdb re-called the reads with MiXCR, one entry per CDR3 protein. Among about 130,000 distinct CDR3 sequences listed, roughly 13% were seen once. This clonotype was seen ten or more times. Its cognate antigen is unknown. This chain connects TRBV19 to TRBJ2-2; D may be TRBD2 (6 bases). The sequence was obtained from a donor over 35 with multiple myeloma. Sample: a population of CD138-negative cells sorted from bone marrow. The CDR3 DNA follows: TGTGCCAGTATTTCGTCAGGTCTTATGGCTACTAGCAACCGGGAGCTGTTTTTT. Its protein product is CASISSGLMATSNRELFF. The full variable domain, in which reference TRBV19 and TRBJ2-2 provide the parts outside the CDR3, is DGGITQSPKYLFRKEGQNVTLSCEQNLNHDAMYWYRQDPGQGLRLIYYSQIVNDFQKGDIAEGYSVSREKKESFPLTVTSAQKNPTAFYLCASISSGLMATSNRELFFGEGSRLTVL.